Presented here are 2 T cell receptor beta chains from one specimen sequenced in a study of T cell responses to AZD1222 COVID-19 vaccine. Here immunoSEQ multiplex PCR was the method, and the copy in TCRdb shows in-frame clones only, minus some. This sample has 25,000 to 40,000 clones, with 88% found just once. The specimen was peripheral blood, collected 28 days after the second AZD1222 dose. Source of these receptors: an adult who received the AZD1222 COVID-19 vaccine.

This sequence joins TRBV24-1 and TRBJ2-3; TRBD2 aligns across 7 bases. The CDR3 spans 17 residues. J gave up 0 bases and V 5 bases, and 10 bases lay outside the gene matches. Germline lookup yields CDR1 KGHDR and CDR2 SFDVKD. CDR3 sequence (DNA): TGTGCCACCAGTGGGGTCGGGGGGACGACTAGCACAGATACGCAGTATTTT. Translated: CATSGVGGTTSTDTQYF.

V and J are TRBV28 and TRBJ1-4; no definite D call. Germline lookup yields CDR1 MDHEN and CDR2 SYDVKM. CDR3 length: 12 residues. The V gene lost 4 bases and the J gene lost 8 bases, with 8 bases spanning the gap. DNA for the CDR3: TGTGCCAGCAGTTCTTACACCGAAAAACTGTTTTTT. This codes for CASSSYTEKLFF.